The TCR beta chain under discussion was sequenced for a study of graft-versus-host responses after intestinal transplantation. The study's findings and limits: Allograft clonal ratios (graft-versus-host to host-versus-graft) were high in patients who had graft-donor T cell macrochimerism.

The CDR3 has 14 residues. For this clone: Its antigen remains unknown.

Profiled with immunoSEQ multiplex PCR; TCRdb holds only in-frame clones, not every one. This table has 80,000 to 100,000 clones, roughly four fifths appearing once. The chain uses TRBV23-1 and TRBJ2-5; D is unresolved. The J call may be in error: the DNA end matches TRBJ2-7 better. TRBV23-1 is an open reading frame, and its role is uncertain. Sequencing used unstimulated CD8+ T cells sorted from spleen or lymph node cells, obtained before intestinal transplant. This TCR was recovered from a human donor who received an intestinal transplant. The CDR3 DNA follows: TGCGCCAGCAGTCAAAGGGCTTTCAACTACGAGCAGTACTTC. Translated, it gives CASSQRAFNYEQYF.